This T cell receptor beta chain was sequenced for a study of blood T cell repertoires in COVID-19. For the study at large: Samples taken during acute and convalescent COVID-19 were collected in the United States, Italy and Spain.

The CDR3 covers 11 residues. The V end was cut by 5 bases, the J end by 10 bases, with 11 bases between. Germline V gene lookup returns CDR1 SEHNR and CDR2 FQNEAQ (reference sequence). This clone was seen only a few times. Original processing notes: Estimated nucleated cell counts came from reference gene primer amplification. The data were produced by immunoSEQ multiplex PCR, yet TCRdb's version contains in-frame clones alone and is incomplete. That table is the source of V, J and clone size, and D and trimming were worked out from the DNA. The top ten clones hold around a tenth of a sample with roughly 68,000 clones, around 80% of them seen once.

Sequencing used peripheral blood. The origin of this receptor is a human donor in a cohort sampled during active COVID-19. This chain joins TRBV7-9 and TRBJ1-1, with D possibly being TRBD1 (5 bases). The CDR3 DNA follows: TGTGCCAGCAGCCCAGGGAGGGTAGCTTTCTTT. Translation gives CASSPGRVAFF. The whole variable domain, remainder taken from reference TRBV7-9 and TRBJ1-1, is DTGVSQNPRHKITKRGQNVTFRCDPISEHNRLYWYRQTLGQGPEFLTYFQNEAQLEKSRLLSDRFSAERPKGSFSTLEIQRTEQGDSAMYLCASSPGRVAFFGQGTRLTVV.